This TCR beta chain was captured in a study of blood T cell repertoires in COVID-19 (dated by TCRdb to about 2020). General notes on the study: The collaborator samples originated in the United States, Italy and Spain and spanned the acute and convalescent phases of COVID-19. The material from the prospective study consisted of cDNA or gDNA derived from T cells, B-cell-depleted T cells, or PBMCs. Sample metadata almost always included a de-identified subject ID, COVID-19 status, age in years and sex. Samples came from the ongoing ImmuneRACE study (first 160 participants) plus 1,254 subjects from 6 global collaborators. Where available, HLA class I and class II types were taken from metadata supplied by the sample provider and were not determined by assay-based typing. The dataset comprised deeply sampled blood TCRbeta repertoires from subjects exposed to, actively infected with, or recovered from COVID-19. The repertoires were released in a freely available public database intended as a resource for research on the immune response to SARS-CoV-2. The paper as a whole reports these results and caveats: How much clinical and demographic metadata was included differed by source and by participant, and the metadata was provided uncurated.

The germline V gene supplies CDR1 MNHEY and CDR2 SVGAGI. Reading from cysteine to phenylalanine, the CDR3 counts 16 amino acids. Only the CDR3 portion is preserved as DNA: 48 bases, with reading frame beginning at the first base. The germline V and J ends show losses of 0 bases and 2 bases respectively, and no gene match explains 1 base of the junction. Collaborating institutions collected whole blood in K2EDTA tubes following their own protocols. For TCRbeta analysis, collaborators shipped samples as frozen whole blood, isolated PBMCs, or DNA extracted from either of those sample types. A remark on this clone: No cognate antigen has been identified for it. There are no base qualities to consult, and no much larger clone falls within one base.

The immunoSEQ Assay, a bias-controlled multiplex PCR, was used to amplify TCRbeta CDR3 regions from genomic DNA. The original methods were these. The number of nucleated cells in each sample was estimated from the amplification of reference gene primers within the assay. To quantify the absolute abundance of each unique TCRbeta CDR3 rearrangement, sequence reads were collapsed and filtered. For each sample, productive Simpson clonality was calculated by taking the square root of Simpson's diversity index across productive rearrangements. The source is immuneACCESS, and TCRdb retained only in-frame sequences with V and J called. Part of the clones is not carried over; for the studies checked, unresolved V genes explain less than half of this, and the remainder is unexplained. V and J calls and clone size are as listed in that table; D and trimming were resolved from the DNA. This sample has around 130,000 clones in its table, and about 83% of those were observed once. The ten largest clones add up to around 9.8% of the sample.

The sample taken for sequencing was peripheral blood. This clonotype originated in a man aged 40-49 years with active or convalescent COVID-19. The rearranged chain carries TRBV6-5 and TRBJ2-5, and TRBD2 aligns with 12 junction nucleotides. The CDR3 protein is CASSYSTSGGQETQYF. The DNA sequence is TGTGCCAGCAGTTACTCGACTAGCGGGGGTCAAGAGACCCAGTACTTC.